This T cell receptor (beta chain) was sequenced in a study of PD-L1 blockade in urothelial cancer. Study details: Patients commenced atezolizumab at some point between 2014 and 2016, and it was given at 1,200 mg intravenously every 3 weeks. Timepoints chosen for blood analysis were 3 weeks (second dose) and 6 weeks after treatment start.

V was clipped by 8 bases and J by 2 bases; unmatched bases: 5. Germline values: CDR1 MNHEY, CDR2 SVGAGI. This CDR3 has 14 residues. Patients yielded 1 to 8 samples each, pretreatment and on-treatment. Each PCR reaction had synthetic TCR analog templates spiked into it. Clones were sequenced by immunoSEQ multiplex PCR, and TCRdb holds only the in-frame ones, with some missing. The data show around 30,000 clones, roughly 80% seen once. This chain uses TRBV6-5 with TRBJ2-1; 8 bases agree with TRBD1. The sample was PBMCs, taken around atezolizumab (anti-PD-L1) treatment. The receptor comes from a man in his forties or fifties with urothelial cancer. CDR3: CASGGQAAYNEQFF. The CDR3 region has the DNA TGTGCCAGCGGGGGACAGGCGGCCTACAATGAGCAGTTCTTC.